This entry lists 15 T cell receptor beta chains sequenced from one sample in a study of shared T cell receptors in the human thymus. The data were produced by immunoSEQ multiplex PCR, yet TCRdb's version contains in-frame clones alone and is incomplete. This sample yields hundreds of thousands of clones, of which more than 75% are seen a single time; less than 0.015% belongs to the top ten. These same data were also listed under a study on human thymus T cells.

The material sequenced was thymocytes. Receptors were obtained from a boy in the first two years of life with a congenital heart defect.

The gene calls are TRBV4-1 and TRBJ2-2; D is perhaps TRBD1 (6 bases). V was pared by 2 bases and J by 4 bases, with 14 bases between. The V gene's germline CDR1 is MGHRA and CDR2 YSYEKL. This CDR3 comprises 16 residues. Here the CDR3 DNA reads TGCGCCAGCAGCCAATCCGACAGGCCGGGCACCGGGGAGCTGTTTTTT. Translated: CASSQSDRPGTGELFF.

CDR3 nucleotides: TGTGCTTCTAGATTAGCGGGAGGTTCCTACAATGAGCAGTTCTTC. Amino acid sequence: CASRLAGGSYNEQFF. This chain links TRBV28 with TRBJ2-1; 10 positions agree with TRBD2. The CDR3 spans 15 residues. The V gene's germline CDR1 is MDHEN and CDR2 SYDVKM.

The rearrangement joins TRBV14 to TRBJ2-1; TRBD2 might be the D (5 bases). This CDR3 has 15 amino acids. Looked up from germline, CDR1 is SGHDN and CDR2 is FVKESK. V gave up 2 bases and J gave up 3 bases, with 11 bases separating them. CDR3 region: CASSQSGGNYNEQFF. The CDR3 nucleotides read TGTGCCAGCAGCCAAAGTGGAGGTAACTACAATGAGCAGTTCTTC.

This clone was picked up a small number of times. The rearrangement uses TRBV5-8 and TRBJ2-7, with TRBD2 matching 7 bases. After removal of 4 bases from V and 7 bases from J, the junction contained 17 bases not matched to a gene. Germline V gene sequence: CDR1 SGHTS, CDR2 YDEGEE. The CDR3 contains 16 residues. CDR3 protein: CASSPKRGRKVGEQYF. CDR3 in DNA: TGTGCCAGCAGCCCTAAGCGGGGCAGGAAGGTGGGTGAGCAGTACTTC.

The chain joins TRBV30 to TRBJ2-7, with D perhaps matching TRBD1 (6 bases). The germline CDR1 and CDR2 sequences are GTSNPN and SVGIG (reference sequence). The CDR3 extends over 16 amino acids. V was trimmed by 2 bases and J by 6 bases, leaving 23 bases between them. CDR3 protein: CAWSKGQGTAPAEQYF. The CDR3, as DNA: TGTGCCTGGAGTAAGGGGCAGGGGACCGCACCGGCCGAGCAGTACTTC.

DNA of the CDR3: TGTGCCAGCAGCTTGAGGGCGGCTAGCGGGGCCAGCTCCTACGAGCAGTACTTC. Translated, it gives CASSLRAASGASSYEQYF. The rearrangement links TRBV5-5 to TRBJ2-7; 9 bases fit TRBD2. This CDR3 has 18 residues. J was trimmed by 0 bases and V by 1 base; bases with no gene match: 11. Germline values: CDR1 SGHKS, CDR2 YYEKEE (reference sequence).

V usage is TRBV5-1 and J usage is TRBJ2-1; D perhaps matches TRBD2 (5 bases). V lost 1 base, J lost 10 bases, and 21 bases lay in between. The CDR3 length is 16 residues. Germline V lookup: CDR1 SGHRS, CDR2 YFSETQ. CDR3 sequence: CASSLHIRDKDGEQFF. CDR3 nucleotides: TGCGCCAGCAGCTTGCATATCCGGGATAAAGACGGGGAGCAGTTCTTC.

The chain employs TRBV5-1 and TRBJ2-7, with 11 bases identical to TRBD2. Germline V gives CDR1 SGHRS, CDR2 YFSETQ. Trimming took 0 bases from V and 2 from J; bases not matched to a gene: 22. The CDR3 consists of 22 residues. This CDR3 is CASSLARGRGGLADYPAYEQYF. For the CDR3, the DNA is TGCGCCAGCAGCTTGGCCAGGGGAAGGGGGGGACTAGCGGATTACCCAGCCTACGAGCAGTACTTC.

The chain carries TRBV4-3 and TRBJ2-4, with 8 bases fitting TRBD1. The CDR3 has 20 residues. The J segment lost 0 bases and the V segment lost 3 bases, leaving 16 bases of the junction unmatched. Germline assignment: CDR1 LGHNA and CDR2 YSLEER. The CDR3 DNA follows: TGCGCCAGCAGCCAGGTTGCAGGGGGCGGGCGGGACCTAGCCAAAAACATTCAGTACTTC. It is translated as CASSQVAGGGRDLAKNIQYF.

The rearrangement joins TRBV12-5 to TRBJ2-3, with 8 bases lining up with TRBD1. V was clipped by 5 bases and J by 4 bases; unmatched bases: 8. Germline V gene lookup returns CDR1 LGHNT and CDR2 FRNRAP. This CDR3 comprises 15 residues. Written as DNA, the CDR3 is TGTGCTAGTGGTCCGGGGACAGGCGTTCCAGATACGCAGTATTTT. This codes for CASGPGTGVPDTQYF.

The rearrangement uses TRBV6-1 and TRBJ1-1, with TRBD1 as a possible D gene (6 bases). This CDR3 is built from 14 residues. V was clipped by 6 bases and J by 1 base, with 12 bases between them. CDR1 MNHNS and CDR2 SASEGT come from the germline V gene. DNA of the CDR3: TGTGCCAGCAGCCTCACAGGGCCGAACACTGAAGCTTTCTTT. Its translation is CASSLTGPNTEAFF.

A single count supports this clone. The CDR3 spells CASSQVPRSGYTF. CDR3 in DNA: TGTGCCAGCAGCCAAGTGCCCAGAAGTGGCTACACCTTC. The chain employs TRBV14 and TRBJ1-2; D gene ambiguous. Trimming cost V 1 base and J 7 bases, with 10 bases left between them. The CDR3 is 13 amino acids. Germline CDR1 reads SGHDN; CDR2 reads FVKESK.

The chain joins TRBV19 to TRBJ2-5, with D possibly being TRBD2 (5 bases). The CDR3 sequence is 14 residues long. Germline loops: CDR1 LNHDA, CDR2 SQIVND (reference sequence). V lost 3 bases to trimming and J lost 1 base, with 9 bases between them. DNA for the CDR3: TGTGCCAGTAGTATTCGACTACTCCAAGAGACCCAGTACTTC. Its translation: CASSIRLLQETQYF. The variable domain in full, with the rest retrieved from reference TRBV19 and TRBJ2-5, is DGGITQSPKYLFRKEGQNVTLSCEQNLNHDAMYWYRQDPGQGLRLIYYSQIVNDFQKGDIAEGYSVSREKKESFPLTVTSAQKNPTAFYLCASSIRLLQETQYFGPGTRLLVL.

The table lists this clone with a few counts. The rearrangement links TRBV28 to TRBJ1-5; 9 positions match TRBD1. The V gene end was trimmed by 4 bases and the J gene end by 5 bases; junction bases not matched to a gene: 3. CDR1 is MDHEN, CDR2 SYDVKM, per germline. CDR3 length equals 14 residues. DNA for the CDR3: TGTGCCAGCAGTTGGACAGGGGTGTATCAGCCCCAGCATTTT. Its protein is CASSWTGVYQPQHF.

The rearrangement joins TRBV23-1 to TRBJ2-7, with unresolved D. TRBV23-1 counts as an open reading frame of uncertain function. This CDR3 is built from 14 residues. Trimming took 1 base from V and 0 from J, leaving 7 bases between them. CDR3 nucleotide sequence: TGCGCCAGCAGTCAATGTTACAGCTCCTACGAGCAGTACTTC. As protein: CASSQCYSSYEQYF.